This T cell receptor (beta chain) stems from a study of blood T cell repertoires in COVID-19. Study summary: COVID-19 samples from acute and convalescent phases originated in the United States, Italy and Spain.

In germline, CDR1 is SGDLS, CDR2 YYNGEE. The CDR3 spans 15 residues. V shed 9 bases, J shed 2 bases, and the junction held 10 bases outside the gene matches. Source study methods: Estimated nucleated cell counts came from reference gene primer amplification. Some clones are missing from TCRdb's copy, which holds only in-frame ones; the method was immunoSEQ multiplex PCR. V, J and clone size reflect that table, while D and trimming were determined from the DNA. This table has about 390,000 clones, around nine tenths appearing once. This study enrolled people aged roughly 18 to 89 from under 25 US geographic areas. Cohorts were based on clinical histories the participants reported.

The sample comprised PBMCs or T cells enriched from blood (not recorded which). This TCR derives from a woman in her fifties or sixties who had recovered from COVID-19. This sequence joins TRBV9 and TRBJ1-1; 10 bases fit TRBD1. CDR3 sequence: CAIPGQGYRNTEAFF. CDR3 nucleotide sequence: TGTGCCATCCCGGGACAGGGGTATCGAAACACTGAAGCTTTCTTT.